This is a list of T cell receptor beta chains from one sample in a study of blood T cell repertoires in COVID-19. Profiling relied on immunoSEQ multiplex PCR, and the TCRdb table lists in-frame clones only, not all of them. The data contain 120,000 to 150,000 clones, about 90% of them seen just once; the ten biggest clones take up approximately 40%. The sample consisted of peripheral blood. The source is a man aged 50-60 years who had recovered from COVID-19. The CDR3 runs from the conserved cysteine through the conserved F or W. A D gene is named only where the DNA matches it firmly. Some rows mark clone size as missing; the rest say once, few, many or name a class of expanded clone.

CDR3nt: TGTGCCGCCGGGTGGGGACAAACTAAAGAGACCCAGTACTTC; CDR3aa: CAAGWGQTKETQYF; abundance: -; j_gene: TRBJ2-5; v_gene: TRBV3-1/TRBV3-2; d_gene: -
CDR3nt: TGTGCCAGCAGCACCCTCACAGGGGGCGCGTACGAGCAGTACTTC; CDR3aa: CASSTLTGGAYEQYF; abundance: -; j_gene: TRBJ2-7; v_gene: TRBV9; d_gene: TRBD1
CDR3nt: TGTGCCTGGAGTCCCTCCCAGGAGGCCTATGGCTACACCTTC; CDR3aa: CAWSPSQEAYGYTF; abundance: -; j_gene: TRBJ1-2; v_gene: TRBV30; d_gene: -
CDR3nt: TGCGCCAGCAGCCAAGATAACAGCGGGGGTGATACGCAGTATTTT; CDR3aa: CASSQDNSGGDTQYF; abundance: -; j_gene: TRBJ2-3; v_gene: TRBV4-3; d_gene: TRBD2
CDR3nt: TGCAGCGGCCAACAGGAAGGGGGCACTGAAGCTTTCTTT; CDR3aa: CSGQQEGGTEAFF; abundance: -; j_gene: TRBJ1-1; v_gene: TRBV29-1; d_gene: -
CDR3nt: TGTGCCAGCAGCTCGACAGGGGGGGAGCAGTACTTC; CDR3aa: CASSSTGGEQYF; abundance: -; j_gene: TRBJ2-7; v_gene: TRBV7-2; d_gene: TRBD1
CDR3nt: TGTGCCAGCAGCGTAGCTAGTACCGGGAAGAACACTGAAGCTTTCTTT; CDR3aa: CASSVASTGKNTEAFF; abundance: once; j_gene: TRBJ1-1; v_gene: TRBV9; d_gene: -
CDR3nt: TGTGCCAGCAGCCCAACACGTAGCGGGAGCTCCTACAATGAGCAGTTCTTC; CDR3aa: CASSPTRSGSSYNEQFF; abundance: -; j_gene: TRBJ2-1; v_gene: TRBV6-2/TRBV6-3; d_gene: TRBD2
CDR3nt: TGTGCCAGCAGCTTCCCGGGACAGGCTTTCGGCTACACCTTC; CDR3aa: CASSFPGQAFGYTF; abundance: -; j_gene: TRBJ1-2; v_gene: TRBV5-4; d_gene: TRBD1
CDR3nt: TGTGCCAGCAGTTTCGGGGCCCTCGGGAGCTCCTACGAGCAGTACTTC; CDR3aa: CASSFGALGSSYEQYF; abundance: -; j_gene: TRBJ2-7; v_gene: TRBV6-5; d_gene: -
CDR3nt: TGTGCCAGCAGCTTAAATCGGGAGGGTTTCGGCACAGATACGCAGTATTTT; CDR3aa: CASSLNREGFGTDTQYF; abundance: -; j_gene: TRBJ2-3; v_gene: TRBV7-3; d_gene: TRBD2
CDR3nt: TGTGCCAGCAGCTCGCGACAGGGTGAGAACGAGCAGTACTTC; CDR3aa: CASSSRQGENEQYF; abundance: -; j_gene: TRBJ2-7; v_gene: TRBV7-8; d_gene: TRBD1
CDR3nt: TGTGCCAGCTCCTCCGGTGTGACAGGGATCTATGGCTACACCTTC; CDR3aa: CASSSGVTGIYGYTF; abundance: -; j_gene: TRBJ1-2; v_gene: TRBV27; d_gene: TRBD1